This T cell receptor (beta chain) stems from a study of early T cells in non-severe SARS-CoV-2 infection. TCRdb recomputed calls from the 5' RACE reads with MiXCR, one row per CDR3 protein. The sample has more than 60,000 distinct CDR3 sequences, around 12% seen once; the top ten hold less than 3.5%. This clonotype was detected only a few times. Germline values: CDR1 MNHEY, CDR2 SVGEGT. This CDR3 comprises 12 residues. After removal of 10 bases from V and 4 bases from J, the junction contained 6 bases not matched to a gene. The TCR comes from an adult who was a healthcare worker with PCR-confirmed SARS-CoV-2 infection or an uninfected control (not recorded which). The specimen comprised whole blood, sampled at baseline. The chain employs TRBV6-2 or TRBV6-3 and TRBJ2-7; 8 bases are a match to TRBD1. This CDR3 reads CATRDRYYEQYF. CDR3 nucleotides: TGTGCCACCCGGGACAGGTATTACGAGCAGTACTTC.